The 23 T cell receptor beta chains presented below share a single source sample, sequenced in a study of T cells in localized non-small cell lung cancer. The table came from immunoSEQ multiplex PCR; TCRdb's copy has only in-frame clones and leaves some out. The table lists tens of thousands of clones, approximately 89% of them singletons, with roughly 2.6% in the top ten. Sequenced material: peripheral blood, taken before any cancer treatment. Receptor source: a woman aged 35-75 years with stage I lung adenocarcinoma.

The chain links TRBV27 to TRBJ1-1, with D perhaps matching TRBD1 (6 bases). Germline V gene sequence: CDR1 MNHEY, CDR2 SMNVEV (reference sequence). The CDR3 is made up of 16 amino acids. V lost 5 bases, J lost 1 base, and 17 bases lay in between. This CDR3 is CASSTNTRGGNTEAFF. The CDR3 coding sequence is TGTGCCAGCAGTACAAACACCCGAGGGGGGAACACTGAAGCTTTCTTT.

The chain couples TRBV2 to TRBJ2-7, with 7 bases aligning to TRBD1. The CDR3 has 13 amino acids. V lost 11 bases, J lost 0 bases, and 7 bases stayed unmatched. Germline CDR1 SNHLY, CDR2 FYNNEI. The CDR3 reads CAVLRDSSYEQYF. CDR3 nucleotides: TGTGCCGTACTAAGGGACAGCTCCTACGAGCAGTACTTC.

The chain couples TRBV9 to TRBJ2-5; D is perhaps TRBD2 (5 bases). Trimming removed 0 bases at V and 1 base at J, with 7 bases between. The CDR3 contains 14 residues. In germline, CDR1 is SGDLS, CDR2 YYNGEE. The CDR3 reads CASSVGTSQETQYF. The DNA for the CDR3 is TGTGCCAGCAGCGTAGGGACTTCCCAAGAGACCCAGTACTTC. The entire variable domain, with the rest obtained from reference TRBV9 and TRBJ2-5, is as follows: DSGVTQTPKHLITATGQRVTLRCSPRSGDLSVYWYQQSLDQGLQFLIQYYNGEERAKGNILERFSAQQFPDLHSELNLSSLELGDSALYFCASSVGTSQETQYFGPGTRLLVL.

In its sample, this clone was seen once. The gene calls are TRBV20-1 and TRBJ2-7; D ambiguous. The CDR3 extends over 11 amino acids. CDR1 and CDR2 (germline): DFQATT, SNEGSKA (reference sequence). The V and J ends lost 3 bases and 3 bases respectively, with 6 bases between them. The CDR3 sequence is CSASSYYEQYF. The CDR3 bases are TGCAGTGCTAGCTCCTACTACGAGCAGTACTTC.

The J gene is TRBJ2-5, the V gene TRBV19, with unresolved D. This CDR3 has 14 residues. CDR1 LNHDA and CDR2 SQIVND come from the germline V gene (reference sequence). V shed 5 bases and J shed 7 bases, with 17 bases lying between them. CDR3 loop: CASSPRTESATQYF. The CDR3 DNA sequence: TGTGCCAGTAGTCCCCGAACCGAAAGTGCGACCCAGTACTTC.

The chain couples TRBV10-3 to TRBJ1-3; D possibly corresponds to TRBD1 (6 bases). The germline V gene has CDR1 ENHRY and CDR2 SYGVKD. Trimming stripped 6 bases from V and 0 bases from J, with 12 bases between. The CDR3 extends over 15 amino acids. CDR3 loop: CAISLTGNSGNTIYF. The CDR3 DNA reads TGTGCCATCAGCTTGACAGGCAACTCTGGAAACACCATATATTTT.

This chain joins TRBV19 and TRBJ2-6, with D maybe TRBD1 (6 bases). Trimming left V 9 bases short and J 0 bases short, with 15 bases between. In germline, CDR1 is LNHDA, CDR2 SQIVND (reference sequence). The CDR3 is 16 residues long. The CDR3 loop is CASSMDSLSGANVLTF. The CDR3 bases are TGTGCCAGCTCGATGGACAGCCTCTCTGGGGCCAACGTCCTGACTTTC. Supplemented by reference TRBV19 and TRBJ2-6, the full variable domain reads DGGITQSPKYLFRKEGQNVTLSCEQNLNHDAMYWYRQDPGQGLRLIYYSQIVNDFQKGDIAEGYSVSREKKESFPLTVTSAQKNPTAFYLCASSMDSLSGANVLTFGAGSRLTVL.

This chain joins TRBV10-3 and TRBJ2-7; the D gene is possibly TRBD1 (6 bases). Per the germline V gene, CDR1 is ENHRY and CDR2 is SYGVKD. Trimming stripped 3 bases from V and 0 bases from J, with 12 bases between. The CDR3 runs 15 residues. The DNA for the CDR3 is TGTGCCATCAGTGACTCGACAGGTAGCTCCTACGAGCAGTACTTC. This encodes CAISDSTGSSYEQYF.

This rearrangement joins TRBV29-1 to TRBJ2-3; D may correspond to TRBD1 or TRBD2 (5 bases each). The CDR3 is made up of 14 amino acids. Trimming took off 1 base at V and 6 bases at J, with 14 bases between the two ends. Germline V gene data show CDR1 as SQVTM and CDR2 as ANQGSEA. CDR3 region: CSVEAQGRGDTQYF. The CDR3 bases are TGCAGCGTTGAAGCCCAGGGTCGGGGCGATACGCAGTATTTT.

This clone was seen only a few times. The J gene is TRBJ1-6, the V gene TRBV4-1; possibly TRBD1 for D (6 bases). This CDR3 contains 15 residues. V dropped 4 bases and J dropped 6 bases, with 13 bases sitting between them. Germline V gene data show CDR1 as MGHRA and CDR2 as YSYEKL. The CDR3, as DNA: TGCGCCAGCAGCCCTTGGACAGATCCTAATTCACCCCTCCACTTT. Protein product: CASSPWTDPNSPLHF.

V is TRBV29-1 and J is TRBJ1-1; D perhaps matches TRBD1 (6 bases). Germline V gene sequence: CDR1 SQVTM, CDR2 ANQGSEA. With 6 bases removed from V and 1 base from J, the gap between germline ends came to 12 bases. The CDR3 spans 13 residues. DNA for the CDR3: TGCAGCGTCCGAGGACAGACGAACACTGAAGCTTTCTTT. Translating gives CSVRGQTNTEAFF.

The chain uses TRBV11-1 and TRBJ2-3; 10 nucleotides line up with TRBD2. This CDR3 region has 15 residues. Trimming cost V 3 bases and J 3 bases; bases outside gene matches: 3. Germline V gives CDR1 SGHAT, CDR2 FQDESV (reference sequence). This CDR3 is CASSFLAGVTDTQYF. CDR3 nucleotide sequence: TGTGCCAGCAGCTTCCTAGCGGGAGTTACAGATACGCAGTATTTT.

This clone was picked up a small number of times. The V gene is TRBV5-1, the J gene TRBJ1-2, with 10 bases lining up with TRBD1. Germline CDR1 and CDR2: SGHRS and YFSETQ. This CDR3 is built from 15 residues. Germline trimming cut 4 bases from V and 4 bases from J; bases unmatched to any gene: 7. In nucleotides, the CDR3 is TGCGCCAGCAGCACCCCCGGGACAGGGGCCTATGGCTACACCTTC. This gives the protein CASSTPGTGAYGYTF.

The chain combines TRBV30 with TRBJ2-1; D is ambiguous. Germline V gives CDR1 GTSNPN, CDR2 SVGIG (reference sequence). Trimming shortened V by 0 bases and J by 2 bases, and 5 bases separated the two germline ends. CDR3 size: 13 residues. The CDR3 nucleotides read TGTGCCTGGAGTGTAGGAGCCTACAATGAGCAGTTCTTC. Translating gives CAWSVGAYNEQFF.

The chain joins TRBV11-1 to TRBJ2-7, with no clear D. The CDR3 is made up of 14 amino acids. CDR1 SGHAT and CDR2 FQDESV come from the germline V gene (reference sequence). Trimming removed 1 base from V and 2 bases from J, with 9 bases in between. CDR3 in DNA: TGTGCCAGCAGCTTAGGGCAGGTAACCTACGAGCAGTACTTC. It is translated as CASSLGQVTYEQYF.

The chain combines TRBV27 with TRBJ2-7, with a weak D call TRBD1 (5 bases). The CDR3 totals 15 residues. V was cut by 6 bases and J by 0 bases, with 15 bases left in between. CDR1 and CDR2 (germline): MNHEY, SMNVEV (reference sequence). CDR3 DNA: TGTGCCAGCAGCCCCCCGGACACCAACTCCTACGAGCAGTACTTC. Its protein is CASSPPDTNSYEQYF.

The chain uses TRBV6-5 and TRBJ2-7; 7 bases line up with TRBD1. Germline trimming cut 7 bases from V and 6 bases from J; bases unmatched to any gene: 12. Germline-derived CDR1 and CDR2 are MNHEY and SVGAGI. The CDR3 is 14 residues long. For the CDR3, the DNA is TGTGCCAGCACTCCGGGACAGAGGGGGCGCGAGCAGTACTTC. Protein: CASTPGQRGREQYF.

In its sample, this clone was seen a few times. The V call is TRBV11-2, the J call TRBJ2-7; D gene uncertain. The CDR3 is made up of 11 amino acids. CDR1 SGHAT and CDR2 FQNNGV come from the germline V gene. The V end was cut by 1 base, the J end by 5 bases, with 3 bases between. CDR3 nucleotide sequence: TGTGCCAGCAGCTTAGCCCACGAGCAGTACTTC. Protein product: CASSLAHEQYF. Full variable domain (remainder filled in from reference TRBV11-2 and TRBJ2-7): EAGVAQSPRYKIIEKRQSVAFWCNPISGHATLYWYQQILGQGPKLLIQFQNNGVVDDSQLPKDRFSAERLKGVDSTLKIQPAKLEDSAVYLCASSLAHEQYFGPGTRLTVT.

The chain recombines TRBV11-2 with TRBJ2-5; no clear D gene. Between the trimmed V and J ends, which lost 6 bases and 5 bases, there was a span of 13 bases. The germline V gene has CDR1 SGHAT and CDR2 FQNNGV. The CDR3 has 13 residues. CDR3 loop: CASRLLPSETQYF. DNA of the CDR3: TGTGCCAGCAGACTTCTTCCCTCGGAGACCCAGTACTTC.

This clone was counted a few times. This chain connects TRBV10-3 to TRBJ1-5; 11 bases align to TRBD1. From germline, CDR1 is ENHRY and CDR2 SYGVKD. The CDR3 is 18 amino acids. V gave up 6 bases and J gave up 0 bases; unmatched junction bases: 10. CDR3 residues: CAISPGQGAGDSNQPQHF. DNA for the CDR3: TGTGCCATCAGCCCTGGACAGGGGGCTGGGGATAGCAATCAGCCCCAGCATTTT.

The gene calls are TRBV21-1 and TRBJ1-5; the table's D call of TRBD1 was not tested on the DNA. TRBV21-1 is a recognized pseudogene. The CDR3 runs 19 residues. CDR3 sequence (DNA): TGTGCCAGCAGCAAATATGGGACAGGGCCGATTCATAGCAATCAGCCCCAGCATTTT. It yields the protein CASSKYGTGPIHSNQPQHF.

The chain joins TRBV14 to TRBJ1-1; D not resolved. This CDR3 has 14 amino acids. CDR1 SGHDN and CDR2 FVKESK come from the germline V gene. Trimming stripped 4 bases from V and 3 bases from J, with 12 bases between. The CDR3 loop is CASSPSTADTEAFF. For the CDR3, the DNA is TGTGCCAGCAGCCCAAGCACGGCGGACACTGAAGCTTTCTTT.

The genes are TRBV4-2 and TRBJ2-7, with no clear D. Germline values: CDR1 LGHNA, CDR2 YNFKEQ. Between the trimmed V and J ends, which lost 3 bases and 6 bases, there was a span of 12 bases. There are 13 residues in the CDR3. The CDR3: CASSHGIGFEQYF. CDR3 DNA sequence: TGTGCCAGCAGCCATGGCATCGGGTTCGAGCAGTACTTC.